The TCR beta chain under discussion was sequenced for a study of OX40 agonist ivuxolimab in advanced cancers. Study details: Patients' therapy was ivuxolimab, an antibody that acts as an agonist of OX40 (CD134). Broader study findings: Among some nonresponders, normalized T-cell clonal expansion was also low.

CDR3 length: 12 residues. The V gene's germline CDR1 is SQVTM and CDR2 ANQGSEA. V gave up 2 bases and J gave up 3 bases, with 8 bases separating them. The assay was immunoSEQ multiplex PCR, and TCRdb's table has in-frame clones only and misses some. The sample holds around 19,000 clones, 80% to 90% seen once. Blood samples were obtained at baseline, cycle 4 day 1, and cycle 7 day 1. To note about this clone: The antigen remains unidentified.

This sequence originates from an adult with an advanced solid tumor such as melanoma, head and neck, liver or kidney cancer. The starting material was CD4+ or CD8+ T cells sorted from blood, obtained in a trial of the OX40 agonist ivuxolimab. This rearrangement joins TRBV29-1 to TRBJ2-7; D call uncertain. The CDR3 DNA reads as TGCAGCGTTGAACTGAATAGCTACGAGCAGTACTTC. It codes for CSVELNSYEQYF.